This T cell receptor beta chain was sequenced in a study of cytomegalovirus exposure and HLA in healthy donors. Study-wide findings and caveats: Most of the TCR beta V segments (in an earlier analysis) were productive either about 90% or about 30% of the time. Many donors carried some public TCRs, although rarity characterized most TCR sequences. Specificity of a few CMV-associated chains for CMV antigens was verified in vitro. 150 to 200 TCR beta chains were listed as cytomegalovirus-associated.

V was trimmed by 5 bases and J by 8 bases, leaving 16 bases between them. This CDR3 is 14 amino acids long. Germline V gives CDR1 GTSNPN, CDR2 SVGIG (reference sequence). The PCR made use of 60 Vbeta and 13 Jbeta primers. The protocol was immunoSEQ multiplex PCR, while the TCRdb copy is restricted to in-frame clones and leaves out a portion. The table shows about 50,000 clones, with 55% to 85% occurring only once. As concerns this clone: Its antigen is unknown.

The TCR was taken from a woman between 50 and 59 years old in good health and CMV-seronegative. The J gene is TRBJ1-6, the V gene TRBV30; possibly TRBD1 for D (5 bases). Sequenced: PBMCs. The CDR3: CAWLPPGDHSPLHF. The CDR3 coding sequence is TGTGCCTGGCTCCCCCCGGGGGATCATTCACCCCTCCACTTT.